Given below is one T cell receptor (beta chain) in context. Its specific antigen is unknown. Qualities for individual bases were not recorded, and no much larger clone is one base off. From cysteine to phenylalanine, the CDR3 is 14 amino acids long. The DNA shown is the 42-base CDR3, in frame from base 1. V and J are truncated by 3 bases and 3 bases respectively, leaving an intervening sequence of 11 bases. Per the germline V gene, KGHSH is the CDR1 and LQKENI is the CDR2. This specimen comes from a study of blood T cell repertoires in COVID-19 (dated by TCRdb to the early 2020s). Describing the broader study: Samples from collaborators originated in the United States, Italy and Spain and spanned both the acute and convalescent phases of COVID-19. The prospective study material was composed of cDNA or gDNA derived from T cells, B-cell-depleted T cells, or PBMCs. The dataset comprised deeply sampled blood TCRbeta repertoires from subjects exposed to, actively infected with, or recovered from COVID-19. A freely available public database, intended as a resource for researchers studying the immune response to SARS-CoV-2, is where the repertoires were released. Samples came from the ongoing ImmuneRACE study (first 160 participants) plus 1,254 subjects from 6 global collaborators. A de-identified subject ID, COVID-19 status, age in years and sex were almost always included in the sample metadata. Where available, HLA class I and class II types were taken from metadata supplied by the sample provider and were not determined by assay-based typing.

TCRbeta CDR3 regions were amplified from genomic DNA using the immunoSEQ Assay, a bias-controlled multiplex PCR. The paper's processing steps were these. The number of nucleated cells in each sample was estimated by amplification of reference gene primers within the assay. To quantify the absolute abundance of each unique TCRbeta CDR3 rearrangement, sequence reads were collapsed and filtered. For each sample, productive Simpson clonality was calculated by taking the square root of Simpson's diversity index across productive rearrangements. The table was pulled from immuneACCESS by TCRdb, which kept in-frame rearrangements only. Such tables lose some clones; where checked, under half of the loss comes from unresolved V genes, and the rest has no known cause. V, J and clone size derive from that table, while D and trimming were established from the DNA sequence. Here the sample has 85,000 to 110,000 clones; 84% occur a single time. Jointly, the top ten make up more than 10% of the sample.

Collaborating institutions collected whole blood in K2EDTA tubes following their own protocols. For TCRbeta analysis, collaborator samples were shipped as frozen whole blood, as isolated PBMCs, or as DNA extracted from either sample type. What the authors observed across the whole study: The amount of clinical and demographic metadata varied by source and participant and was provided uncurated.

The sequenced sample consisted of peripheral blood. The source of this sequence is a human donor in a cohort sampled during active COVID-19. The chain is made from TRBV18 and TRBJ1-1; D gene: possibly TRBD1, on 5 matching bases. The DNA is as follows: TGTGCCAGCTCACCGCGGGGGGTGGACACTGAAGCTTTCTTT. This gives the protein CASSPRGVDTEAFF.